The present TCR beta chain was sequenced within a study of blood T cell repertoires in COVID-19. Turning to the study itself: The origin of the acute and convalescent COVID-19 samples was the United States, Italy and Spain. Sample material is recorded as cDNA or gDNA derived from T cells, B-cell-depleted T cells, or PBMCs.

The length of the CDR3 is 16 residues. The V end was cut by 0 bases, the J end by 1 base, with 10 bases between. Germline V gene sequence: CDR1 SGDLS, CDR2 YYNGEE. In the original workflow: For nucleated cells, counts were estimated from reference gene primer amplification. Measured with immunoSEQ multiplex PCR; TCRdb has only the in-frame clones, and not every one. Clonal size and the V and J genes are those of that table, whereas D and trimming came from the DNA. The sample includes 25,000 to 35,000 clones, roughly 90% seen only once; the top ten take about an eighth. The sample comprised peripheral blood. This TCR was recovered from a human donor in a cohort sampled during active COVID-19. The chain uses TRBV9 and TRBJ2-2; TRBD2 is a possible D gene (5 bases). The CDR3 loop is CASSVVASRNTGELFF. The DNA for the CDR3 is TGTGCCAGCAGCGTAGTGGCTAGCCGGAACACCGGGGAGCTGTTTTTT.